The entry below describes one TCR beta chain. Its antigen is still unknown. Regarding time point: cycle 4 day 1 (C4D1), after more than five weeks of nivolumab. No patient escaped relapse after autologous stem cell transplantation, and brentuximab vedotin exposure varied. Some clones are missing from TCRdb's copy, which holds only in-frame ones; the method was immunoSEQ multiplex PCR. The sample has about 89,000 clones, 90% seen once. The data were obtained in a study of PD-1 blockade in classical Hodgkin lymphoma. General observations from the study: Baseline TCR diversity was reportedly lower in newly diagnosed patients than in healthy donors. It was reported as lower still in relapsed/refractory patients. Complete responders' baseline diversity resembled that of newly diagnosed patients. Patients were excluded if nivolumab began under 1 year after ASCT (the autologous transplant).

CDR3 size: 14 residues. Trimming cost V 4 bases and J 1 base, with 9 bases left between them. Germline V lookup: CDR1 MDHEN, CDR2 SYDVKM. This sequence originates from a human donor with classical Hodgkin lymphoma. Sequencing used peripheral blood mononuclear cells (PBMCs), obtained before the fourth cycle of nivolumab. The gene calls are TRBV28 and TRBJ2-3, with unresolved D. The CDR3 sequence: CASSSPRRTDTQYF. CDR3 in DNA: TGTGCCAGCAGTTCCCCCAGGCGCACAGATACGCAGTATTTT.